This T cell receptor (beta chain) came from a study of radiation and T cells in renal cell carcinoma. Study results and limitations: From baseline, blood top tumor clonotypes peaked at 2 weeks post-radiation.

The time point denotes: baseline pretreatment blood. The sample's treatment: 15 Gy SBRT to primary tumor, nephrectomy 4 weeks later. Sequencing used immunoSEQ multiplex PCR; TCRdb keeps in-frame clones, though not all of them. The sample yields tens of thousands of clones, 82% seen once. In regard to this clone: The target antigen is unknown.

The receptor comes from a man aged 60 to 75 with renal cell carcinoma. This material consisted of blood, taken from a patient whose treatment included radiotherapy and nephrectomy.

Written as DNA, the CDR3 is TGTGCCAGCAGCTCAAAGACTAGTCTCTCCTACAATGAGCAGTTCTTC. Its translation: CASSSKTSLSYNEQFF. The chain is built from TRBV28 and TRBJ2-1; possibly TRBD2 for D (6 bases). V was trimmed by 6 bases and J by 0 bases, leaving 15 bases between them. The CDR3 has 16 amino acids. Per germline, CDR1 MDHEN and CDR2 SYDVKM.